This record concerns one T cell receptor (beta chain) sequence. The CDR3 contains 14 residues. V lost 0 bases and J 1 base, leaving 6 bases between the germline ends. Germline assignment: CDR1 MRHNA and CDR2 SNTAGT. Profiled with immunoSEQ multiplex PCR; TCRdb holds only in-frame clones, not every one. The sample lists over 90,000 clones; roughly 89% were seen once. The data originate from a study of blood T cell repertoires in COVID-19. The sample taken for sequencing was peripheral blood. The chain links TRBV6-4 to TRBJ1-1; D is possibly TRBD1 (6 bases). This receptor was obtained from a woman aged 45-59 years with COVID-19, enrolled during active disease. CDR3 nucleotide sequence: TGTGCCAGCAGTGACTCGGGGGCGAACACTGAAGCTTTCTTT. Translated, it gives CASSDSGANTEAFF.